One and the same sample provided the 15 T cell receptor beta chains below, sequenced in a study of chemoradiotherapy in HPV16-positive cancers. Generated by immunoSEQ multiplex PCR, the TCRdb table keeps only in-frame clones and is missing some. In the table there are around 13,000 clones, around 70% of which are singletons. Sampling was conducted from a patient who underwent chemoradiotherapy. Receptors originate from a human donor with HPV-associated anogenital cancer.

The chain has TRBV5-1 and TRBJ1-5; 12 bases map to TRBD1. Germline assignment: CDR1 SGHRS and CDR2 YFSETQ. The CDR3 is 16 residues long. The V segment lost 4 bases and the J segment 5 bases; nucleotides outside the gene matches: 7. CDR3 DNA sequence: TGCGCCAGCAGCCTTTCCGGGACAGGGGGCGATCAGCCCCAGCATTTT. It is translated as CASSLSGTGGDQPQHF.

This chain uses TRBV19 with TRBJ1-1; no definite D call. Germline V lookup: CDR1 LNHDA, CDR2 SQIVND (reference sequence). V was pared by 3 bases and J by 1 base, with 6 bases between. CDR3 length equals 13 residues. The CDR3 spells CASSINKNTEAFF. The CDR3 nucleotides are TGTGCCAGTAGTATTAACAAGAACACTGAAGCTTTCTTT. The whole variable domain, filled in from reference TRBV19 and TRBJ1-1, reads DGGITQSPKYLFRKEGQNVTLSCEQNLNHDAMYWYRQDPGQGLRLIYYSQIVNDFQKGDIAEGYSVSREKKESFPLTVTSAQKNPTAFYLCASSINKNTEAFFGQGTRLTVV.

This clone has just a few counts. V is TRBV7-9 and J is TRBJ1-1; no clear D gene. This CDR3 is 14 amino acids long. The germline V and J ends were trimmed by 1 base and 1 base, with 7 bases remaining between them. Germline CDR1 SEHNR, CDR2 FQNEAQ (reference sequence). The CDR3 nucleotides read TGTGCCAGCAGCTTAGATTGGGGGAACACTGAAGCTTTCTTT. Translating it yields CASSLDWGNTEAFF.

This clone appeared once. CDR3 nucleotide sequence: TGTGCCAGCAGTTTATCGACTAGCGGTAGCACAGATACGCAGTATTTT. This codes for CASSLSTSGSTDTQYF. The chain combines TRBV27 with TRBJ2-3, with 9 bases fitting TRBD2. The CDR3 totals 16 residues. CDR1 is MNHEY, CDR2 SMNVEV, per germline (reference sequence). J gave up 0 bases and V 0 bases, and 1 base lay outside the gene matches.

This chain links TRBV18 with TRBJ2-2; 8 nucleotides line up with TRBD1. The CDR3 runs 17 residues. Trimming took 3 bases from V and 3 from J; bases not matched to a gene: 9. Germline loops: CDR1 KGHSH, CDR2 LQKENI. In DNA form, the CDR3 reads TGTGCCAGCTCACCGTTCGTAGGACAGGGTCACACCGGGGAGCTGTTTTTT. Translated, it gives CASSPFVGQGHTGELFF.

The chain links TRBV5-1 to TRBJ2-1; perhaps TRBD2 as D (5 bases). Germline V gene sequence: CDR1 SGHRS, CDR2 YFSETQ. V shed 1 base and J shed 7 bases, with 12 bases lying between them. The CDR3 covers 14 residues. CDR3 DNA sequence: TGCGCCAGCAGCTTGCGGGGATCGGGAAATGAGCAGTTCTTC. This translates into CASSLRGSGNEQFF.

This rearrangement joins TRBV5-1 to TRBJ2-5; 13 nucleotides match TRBD2. The germline V gene encodes CDR1 SGHRS and CDR2 YFSETQ. The CDR3 consists of 15 residues. V shed 4 bases and J 4 bases; nucleotides not matched to a gene: 4. The CDR3 reads CASSAGLAGRETQYF. CDR3 sequence (DNA): TGCGCCAGCAGCGCGGGACTAGCGGGAAGAGAGACCCAGTACTTC.

This clone occurred once. The gene calls are TRBV9 and TRBJ1-1; D call uncertain. Germline V gives CDR1 SGDLS, CDR2 YYNGEE. V dropped 0 bases and J dropped 1 base, with 10 bases sitting between them. CDR3 length: 15 amino acids. The CDR3 is CASSVAPTGNTEAFF. The CDR3, as DNA: TGTGCCAGCAGCGTAGCCCCTACCGGGAACACTGAAGCTTTCTTT.

The J gene is TRBJ2-1, the V gene TRBV5-1; D might be TRBD2 (6 bases). The V and J ends lost 0 bases and 2 bases respectively, with 15 bases between them. The CDR3 totals 17 residues. Germline lookup yields CDR1 SGHRS and CDR2 YFSETQ. The CDR3 DNA reads TGCGCCAGCAGCTTGGTGCGGGGATCCGCAGCCTACAATGAGCAGTTCTTC. This sequence encodes CASSLVRGSAAYNEQFF.

The V call is TRBV10-3, the J call TRBJ2-7; 9 nucleotides agree with TRBD1. In germline, CDR1 is ENHRY, CDR2 SYGVKD. The CDR3 totals 14 residues. Unmatched junction bases numbered 5, after V lost 6 bases and J lost 2 bases. CDR3 amino acids: CAISPRQGAYEQYF. The CDR3 bases are TGTGCCATCAGCCCAAGACAGGGGGCCTACGAGCAGTACTTC.

This clone came up a few times. The chain links TRBV20-1 to TRBJ2-1; D unresolved. The CDR3 loop spans 10 amino acids. Germline CDR1 DFQATT, CDR2 SNEGSKA (reference sequence). The V and J ends lost 6 bases and 8 bases respectively, with 8 bases between them. The CDR3 DNA sequence: TGCAGTGCAGCGAGTTATGAGCAGTTCTTC. Its protein product is CSAASYEQFF.

The chain links TRBV10-3 to TRBJ1-6; D is uncertain. CDR3 size: 16 residues. Germline values: CDR1 ENHRY, CDR2 SYGVKD. V was clipped by 0 bases and J by 7 bases, with 13 bases between them. In nucleotides, the CDR3 is TGTGCCATCAGTGAGTCCAGGAGGCAGTCAAATTCACCCCTCCACTTT. Its translation is CAISESRRQSNSPLHF.

The genes are TRBV28 and TRBJ2-4; D ambiguous. The germline gives CDR1 MDHEN, CDR2 SYDVKM. The V end was cut by 4 bases, the J end by 8 bases, with 18 bases between. CDR3 length equals 15 residues. The CDR3 is CASSSFKALSDIQYF. CDR3 DNA sequence: TGTGCCAGCAGTTCCTTCAAGGCCCTCTCTGACATTCAGTACTTC.

The chain carries TRBV7-3 and TRBJ1-1; the D is unclear. Germline-derived CDR1 and CDR2 are SGHTA and FQGTGA. V lost 2 bases to trimming and J lost 2 bases, with 6 bases between them. This CDR3 is 13 amino acids long. CDR3 loop: CASSLGINTEAFF. The CDR3, as DNA: TGTGCCAGCAGCTTAGGGATAAACACTGAAGCTTTCTTT.

This rearrangement joins TRBV18 to TRBJ2-1; D remains ambiguous. Germline V gives CDR1 KGHSH, CDR2 LQKENI. V was trimmed by 1 base and J by 10 bases, leaving 5 bases between them. The CDR3 loop spans 11 amino acids. The CDR3 DNA follows: TGTGCCAGCTCACCACAGAGGGAGCAGTTCTTC. Protein: CASSPQREQFF.